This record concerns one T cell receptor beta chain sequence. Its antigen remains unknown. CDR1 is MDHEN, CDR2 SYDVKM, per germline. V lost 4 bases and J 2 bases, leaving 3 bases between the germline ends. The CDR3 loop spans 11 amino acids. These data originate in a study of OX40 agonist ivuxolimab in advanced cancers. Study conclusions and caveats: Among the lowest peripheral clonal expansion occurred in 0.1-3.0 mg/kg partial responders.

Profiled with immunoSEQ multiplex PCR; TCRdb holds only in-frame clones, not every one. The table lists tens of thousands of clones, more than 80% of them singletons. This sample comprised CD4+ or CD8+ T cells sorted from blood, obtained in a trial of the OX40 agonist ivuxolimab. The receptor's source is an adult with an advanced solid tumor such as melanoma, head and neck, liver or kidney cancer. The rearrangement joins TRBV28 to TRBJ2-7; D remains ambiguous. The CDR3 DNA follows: TGTGCCAGCAGTTCGACCTACGAGCAGTACTTC. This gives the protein CASSSTYEQYF.